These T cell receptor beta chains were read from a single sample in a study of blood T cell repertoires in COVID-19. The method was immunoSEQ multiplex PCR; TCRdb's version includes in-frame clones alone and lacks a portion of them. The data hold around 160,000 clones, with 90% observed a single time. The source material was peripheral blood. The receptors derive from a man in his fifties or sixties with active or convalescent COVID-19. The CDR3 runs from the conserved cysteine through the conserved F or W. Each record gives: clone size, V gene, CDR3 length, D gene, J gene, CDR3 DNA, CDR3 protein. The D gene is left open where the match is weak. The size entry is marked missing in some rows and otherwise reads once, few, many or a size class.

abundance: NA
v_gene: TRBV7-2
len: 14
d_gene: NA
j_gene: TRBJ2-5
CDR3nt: TGTGCCAGCAGCTTATTTTCCAGGGAAGAGACCCAGTACTTC
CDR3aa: CASSLFSREETQYF

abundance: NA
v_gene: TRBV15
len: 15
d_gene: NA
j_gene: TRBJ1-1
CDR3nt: TGTGCCACCAGCAGAGATCGTAGGAGCAACACTGAAGCTTTCTTT
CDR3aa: CATSRDRRSNTEAFF

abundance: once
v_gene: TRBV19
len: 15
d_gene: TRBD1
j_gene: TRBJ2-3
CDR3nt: TGTGCCAGTAGTATCTCCGGACAGGGCACAGATACGCAGTATTTT
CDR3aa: CASSISGQGTDTQYF

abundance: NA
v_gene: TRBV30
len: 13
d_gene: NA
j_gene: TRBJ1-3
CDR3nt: TGTGCCTGGGATACAGGGTTGGGGAACACCATATATTTT
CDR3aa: CAWDTGLGNTIYF

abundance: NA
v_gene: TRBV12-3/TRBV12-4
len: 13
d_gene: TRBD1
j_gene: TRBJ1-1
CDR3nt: TGTGCCAGCAGCTGGGGACAGATCACTGAAGCTTTCTTT
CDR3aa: CASSWGQITEAFF

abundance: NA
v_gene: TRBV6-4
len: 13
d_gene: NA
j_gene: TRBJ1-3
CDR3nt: TGTGCCAGCAGTTCAGGGCCTGGAAACACCATATATTTT
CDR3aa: CASSSGPGNTIYF

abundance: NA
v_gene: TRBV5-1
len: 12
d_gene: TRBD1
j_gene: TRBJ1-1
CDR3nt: TGCGCCAGCAGGGAGACAGGGACTGAAGCTTTCTTT
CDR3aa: CASRETGTEAFF

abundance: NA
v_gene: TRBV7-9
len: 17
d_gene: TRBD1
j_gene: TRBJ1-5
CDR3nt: TGTGCCAGCAGCACCGGGACAGGGAGTAGGGGCAATCAGCCCCAGCATTTT
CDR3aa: CASSTGTGSRGNQPQHF

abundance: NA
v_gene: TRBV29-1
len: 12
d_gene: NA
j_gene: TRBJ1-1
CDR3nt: TGCAGCGTCGGTTATTCGAACACTGAAGCTTTCTTT
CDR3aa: CSVGYSNTEAFF

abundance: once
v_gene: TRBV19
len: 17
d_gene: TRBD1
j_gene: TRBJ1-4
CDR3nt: TGTGCCAGTAGTCTAACAGGGGGGGGACGGACTAATGAAAAACTGTTTTTT
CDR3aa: CASSLTGGGRTNEKLFF

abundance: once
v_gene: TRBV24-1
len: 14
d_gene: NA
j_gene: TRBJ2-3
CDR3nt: TGTGCCACCAGTCAAACAGGGGAGGTAGATACGCAGTATTTT
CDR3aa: CATSQTGEVDTQYF

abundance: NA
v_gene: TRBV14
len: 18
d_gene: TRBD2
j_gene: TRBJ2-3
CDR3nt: TGTGCCAGCAGCCAAGATAGGAGACTAGCGGTAAACACAGATACGCAGTATTTT
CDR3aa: CASSQDRRLAVNTDTQYF

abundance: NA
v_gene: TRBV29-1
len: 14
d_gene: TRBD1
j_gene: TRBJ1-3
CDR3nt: TGCAGCGTGGAGGGACAGGGGTTCGGAAACACCATATATTTT
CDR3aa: CSVEGQGFGNTIYF

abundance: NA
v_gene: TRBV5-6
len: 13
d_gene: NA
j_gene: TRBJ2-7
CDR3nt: TGTGCCAGCAGCTTGGAAAGGCTAGACGAGCAGTACTTC
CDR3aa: CASSLERLDEQYF

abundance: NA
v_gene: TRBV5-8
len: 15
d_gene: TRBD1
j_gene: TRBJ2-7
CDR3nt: TGTGCCAGCAGCTTCGGACAGGGGATTTCCTACGAGCAGTACTTC
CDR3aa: CASSFGQGISYEQYF

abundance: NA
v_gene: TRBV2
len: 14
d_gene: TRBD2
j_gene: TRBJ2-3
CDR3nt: TGTGCCAGCAGGGCTAGCGGGGGCACAGATACGCAGTATTTT
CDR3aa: CASRASGGTDTQYF

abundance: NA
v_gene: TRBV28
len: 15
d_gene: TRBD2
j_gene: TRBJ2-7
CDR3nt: TGTGCCAGCAGTTCAGTTACTAGCGGGGGGTACGAGCAGTACTTC
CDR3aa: CASSSVTSGGYEQYF

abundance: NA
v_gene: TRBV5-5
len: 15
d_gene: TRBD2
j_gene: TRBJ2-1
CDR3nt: TGTGCCAGCGAACAACTAGCGGGGGGGCATAATGAGCAGTTCTTC
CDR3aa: CASEQLAGGHNEQFF

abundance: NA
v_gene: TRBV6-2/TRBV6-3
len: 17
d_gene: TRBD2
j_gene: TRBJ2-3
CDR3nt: TGTGCCAGCAGCCGTACTAGCGGGAGCCGGAGGACAGATACGCAGTATTTT
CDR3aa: CASSRTSGSRRTDTQYF

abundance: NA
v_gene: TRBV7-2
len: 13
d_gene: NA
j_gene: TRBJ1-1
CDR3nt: TGTGCCAGCAGCCAAGGACAGAACACTGAAGCTTTCTTT
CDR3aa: CASSQGQNTEAFF

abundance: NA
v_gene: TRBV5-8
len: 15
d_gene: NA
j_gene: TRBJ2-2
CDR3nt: TGTGCCAGCAGCCGACAGGGCAGCGGGACCGGGGAGCTGTTTTTT
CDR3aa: CASSRQGSGTGELFF

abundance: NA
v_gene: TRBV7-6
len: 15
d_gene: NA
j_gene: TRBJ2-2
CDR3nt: TGTGCCAGCAGCTTAGACAGCCAGGTCACCGGGGAGCTGTTTTTT
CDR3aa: CASSLDSQVTGELFF

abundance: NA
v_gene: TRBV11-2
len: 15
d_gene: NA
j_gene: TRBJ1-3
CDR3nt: TGTGCCAGCAGCCCACCATCGAGCTCTGGAAACACCATATATTTT
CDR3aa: CASSPPSSSGNTIYF

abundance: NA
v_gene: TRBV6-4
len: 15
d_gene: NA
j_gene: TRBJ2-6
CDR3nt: TGTGCCAGCAGTTTGACCAGGGCTGGGGCCAACGTCCTGACTTTC
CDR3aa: CASSLTRAGANVLTF

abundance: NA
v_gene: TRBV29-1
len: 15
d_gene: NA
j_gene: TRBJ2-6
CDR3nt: TGCAGCGTCGGAGGGGATACCTCTGGGGCCAACGTCCTGACTTTC
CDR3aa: CSVGGDTSGANVLTF

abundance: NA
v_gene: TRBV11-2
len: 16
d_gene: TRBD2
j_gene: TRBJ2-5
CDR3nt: TGTGCCAGCAGCCGCCGACTAGCGGGAGCCAGAGAGACCCAGTACTTC
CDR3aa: CASSRRLAGARETQYF

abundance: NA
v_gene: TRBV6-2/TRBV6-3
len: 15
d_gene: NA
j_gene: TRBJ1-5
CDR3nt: TGTGCCAGCAGTTACTCGCAGGTCTCCAATCAGCCCCAGCATTTT
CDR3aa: CASSYSQVSNQPQHF

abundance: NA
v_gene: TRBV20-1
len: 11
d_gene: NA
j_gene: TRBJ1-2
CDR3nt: TGCAGTGCAATTGTTCAGTATGGCTACACCTTC
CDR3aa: CSAIVQYGYTF

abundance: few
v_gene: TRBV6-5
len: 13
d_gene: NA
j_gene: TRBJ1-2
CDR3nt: TGTGCCAGCAGTTACGGAGCGGGCTTGGGCTACACCTTC
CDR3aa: CASSYGAGLGYTF

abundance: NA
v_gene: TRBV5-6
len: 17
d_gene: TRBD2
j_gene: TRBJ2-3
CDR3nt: TGTGCCAGCAGGGGGGGACTAGCGGGAGGAATGACAGATACGCAGTATTTT
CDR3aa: CASRGGLAGGMTDTQYF

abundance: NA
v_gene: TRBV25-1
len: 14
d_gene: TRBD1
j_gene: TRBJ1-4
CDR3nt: TGTGCCAGCAGTGCCGTGGACAGGCGGGAAAAACTGTTTTTT
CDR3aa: CASSAVDRREKLFF

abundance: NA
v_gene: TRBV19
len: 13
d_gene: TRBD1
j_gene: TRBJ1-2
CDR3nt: TGTGCCAGTAGTCGACAGGGGTCGGTTGGCTACACCTTC
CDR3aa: CASSRQGSVGYTF

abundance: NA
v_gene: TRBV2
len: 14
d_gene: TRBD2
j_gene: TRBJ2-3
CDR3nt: TGTGCCACCTTGGGACTAGCGGGGACAGATACGCAGTATTTT
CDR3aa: CATLGLAGTDTQYF

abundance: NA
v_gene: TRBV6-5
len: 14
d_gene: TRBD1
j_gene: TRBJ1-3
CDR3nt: TGTGCCAGCTCAGGGGGAGTGGCTGGAAACACCATATATTTT
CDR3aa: CASSGGVAGNTIYF

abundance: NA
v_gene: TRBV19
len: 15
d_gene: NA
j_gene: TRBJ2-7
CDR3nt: TGTGCCAGTAGGAAATACACCGGGGGAGACTACGAGCAGTACTTC
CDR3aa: CASRKYTGGDYEQYF

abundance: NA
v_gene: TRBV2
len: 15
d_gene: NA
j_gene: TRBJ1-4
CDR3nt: TGTGCCAGCAGTAACCAAGGACAGCATAATGAAAAACTGTTTTTT
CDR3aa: CASSNQGQHNEKLFF

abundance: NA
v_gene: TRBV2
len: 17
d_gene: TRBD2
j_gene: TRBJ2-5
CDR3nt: TGTGCCAGCAGCGAAGGGGAGCGGGGGGGGCCGGATGAGACCCAGTACTTC
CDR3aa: CASSEGERGGPDETQYF

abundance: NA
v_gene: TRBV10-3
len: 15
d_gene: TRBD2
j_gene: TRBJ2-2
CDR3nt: TGTGCCATCAGCGGGGGGGCGTCTAACACCGGGGAGCTGTTTTTT
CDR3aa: CAISGGASNTGELFF

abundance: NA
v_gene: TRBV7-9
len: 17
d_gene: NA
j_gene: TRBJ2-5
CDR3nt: TGTGCCAGCAGCTTACCCCTCGGCAGGGCTAAGAGAGAGACCCAGTACTTC
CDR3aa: CASSLPLGRAKRETQYF

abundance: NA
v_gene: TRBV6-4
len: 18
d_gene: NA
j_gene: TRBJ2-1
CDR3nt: TGTGCCAGCAGTGACGATCGAGGCCGATCGGCTCGGGACAATGAGCAGTTCTTC
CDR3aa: CASSDDRGRSARDNEQFF

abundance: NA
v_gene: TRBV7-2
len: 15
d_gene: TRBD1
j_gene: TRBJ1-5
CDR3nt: TGTGCCAGCAGCTTAACCCCAGGGGGGCGACAGCCCCAGCATTTT
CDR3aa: CASSLTPGGRQPQHF

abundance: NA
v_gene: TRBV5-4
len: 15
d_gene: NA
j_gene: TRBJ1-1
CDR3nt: TGTGCCAGCAGCGGAGGGGGGCCGGGAGGTACTGAAGCTTTCTTT
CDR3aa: CASSGGGPGGTEAFF

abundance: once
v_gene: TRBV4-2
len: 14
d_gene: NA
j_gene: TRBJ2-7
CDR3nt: TGTGCCAGCAGCCAAGGACTAGTAGTAACCCAGCAGTACTTC
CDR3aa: CASSQGLVVTQQYF